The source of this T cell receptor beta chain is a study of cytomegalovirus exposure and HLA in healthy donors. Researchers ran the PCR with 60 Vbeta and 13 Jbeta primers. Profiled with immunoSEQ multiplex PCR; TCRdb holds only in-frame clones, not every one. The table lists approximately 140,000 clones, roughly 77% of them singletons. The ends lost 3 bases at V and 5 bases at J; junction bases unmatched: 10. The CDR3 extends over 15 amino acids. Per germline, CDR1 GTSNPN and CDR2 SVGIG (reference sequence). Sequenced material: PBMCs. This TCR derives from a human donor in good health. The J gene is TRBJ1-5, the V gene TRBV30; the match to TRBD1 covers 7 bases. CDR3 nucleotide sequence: TGTGCCTGGAGGGAACGCGGGACAGAGTATCAGCCCCAGCATTTT. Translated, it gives CAWRERGTEYQPQHF.